This T cell receptor beta chain was recovered during a study of cytotoxic CD8 clonotypes in ibrutinib-treated CLL. Study as a whole: Some 25 partial and 2 complete responses; at median 68 months, around 15 remitted, roughly twelve progressed.

Study-wide results and limits: Baseline clonality exceeded age-matched healthy donors and tracked circulating CD8+ T-cell counts.

Details on this clone: Its antigen is undetermined.

TCRdb's copy holds only in-frame clones and misses some; the assay was immunoSEQ multiplex PCR. The sample has tens of thousands of clones; around 70% are singletons. This CDR3 spans 11 amino acids. V was clipped by 0 bases and J by 8 bases, with 7 bases between them. From germline, CDR1 is DFQATT and CDR2 SNEGSKA (reference sequence). The chain links TRBV20-1 to TRBJ1-2; D unresolved. Sample: PBMCs, taken before ibrutinib treatment. The sequence was collected from a human donor with chronic lymphocytic leukemia. The CDR3 DNA sequence: TGCAGTGCTAGAGATCCGAGGGGCTACACCTTC. It codes for CSARDPRGYTF.